This TCR beta chain was captured by sequencing in a study of cytomegalovirus exposure and HLA in healthy donors. Whole-study results and caveats: A previous analysis found most TCR beta V segments productive roughly 87% or roughly 30% of the time. HLA allele associations emerged for some 16,000 TCR beta sequences in a later analysis, at 0.05 false discovery rate.

Vbeta (60) and Jbeta (13) primers were used in the PCR. This table comes from immunoSEQ multiplex PCR, and its TCRdb copy is limited to in-frame clones, with some not included. The sample carries around 69,000 clones, about 71% recorded once. V was clipped by 6 bases and J by 7 bases; unmatched bases: 8. The CDR3 contains 15 residues. Germline assignment: CDR1 SNHLY and CDR2 FYNNEI. Of note for this clone: The antigen remains unidentified.

The TCR originated in a woman between 45 and 65 years old in good health and CMV-seropositive. Sequenced: PBMCs. V gene TRBV2 combines with J gene TRBJ1-5; the match to TRBD1 covers 11 bases. The CDR3 nucleotides read TGTGCCAGCAGGCCGGACAGGGGGCGCGAACAGCCCCAGCATTTT. Translating gives CASRPDRGREQPQHF.